This TCR beta chain was obtained from a study of memory CD4+ T cells and cytomegalovirus serostatus. Study observations and caveats: Repertoires predicted CMV serostatus with median bootstrapped AUC of about 0.94. CD4+ memory repertoires contained about 40% of the roughly 160 reported CMV TCRbeta sequences.

Single viable CD3+CD4+CD8-CD45RO+ cells were sorted as the memory CD4+ T cells. Deletions cut 0 bases from V and 2 bases from J, with 11 bases between. The CDR3 contains 15 residues. Germline V lookup: CDR1 MNHEY, CDR2 SMNVEV (reference sequence). This clone was detected only a few times. The antigen remains undetermined. The method was immunoSEQ multiplex PCR; TCRdb's version includes in-frame clones alone and lacks a portion of them. Of about 75,000 clones in the sample, roughly 78% were seen once. The clonotype was recovered from an adult in good health and CMV-seropositive. Material for sequencing was memory CD4+ T cells from blood. This chain joins TRBV27 and TRBJ2-7; D gene uncertain. Here the CDR3 reads CASSLSMSPPYEQYV. The CDR3 DNA follows: TGTGCCAGCAGTTTATCCATGTCCCCCCCCTACGAGCAGTACGTC.